The following is a T cell receptor (beta chain) sequence with its context. Trimming shortened V by 1 base and J by 2 bases, and 9 bases separated the two germline ends. CDR3 length: 15 amino acids. CDR1 is MNHEY, CDR2 SVGEGT, per germline. Adults between roughly 18 and 95 years of age took part from some 25 US areas. These data are taken from a study of blood T cell repertoires in COVID-19. Study-level background: Spain, Italy and the United States supplied samples that represented acute and convalescent COVID-19.

This table comes from immunoSEQ multiplex PCR, and its TCRdb copy is limited to in-frame clones, with some not included. Seen here are 200,000 or so clones, roughly nine tenths observed once, and the top ten hold around 2.6%. The material sequenced was PBMCs or T cells enriched from blood (not recorded which). This chain joins TRBV6-2 or TRBV6-3 and TRBJ1-5; a possible D gene is TRBD1 (5 bases). The receptor's source is a woman in her thirties who had recovered from COVID-19. CDR3 amino acids: CASSYYWGGNQPQHF. The CDR3, as DNA: TGTGCCAGCAGTTACTATTGGGGGGGCAATCAGCCCCAGCATTTT.